This TCR beta chain was retrieved from a study of OX40 agonist ivuxolimab in advanced cancers. Here immunoSEQ multiplex PCR was the method, and the copy in TCRdb shows in-frame clones only, minus some. The sample consists of about 70,000 clones, 86% of them appearing once. Material: CD4+ or CD8+ T cells sorted from blood, obtained in a trial of the OX40 agonist ivuxolimab. The source of this sequence is an adult with an advanced solid tumor such as melanoma, head and neck, liver or kidney cancer.

The CDR3 nucleotides are TGCAGCTTAGATTGGCCAGGGAGGCAGTTCTTC. Protein sequence: CSLDWPGRQFF. The chain joins TRBV20-1 to TRBJ2-1; D is perhaps TRBD1 or TRBD2 (5 bases each). The CDR3 totals 11 residues. Germline lookup yields CDR1 DFQATT and CDR2 SNEGSKA (reference sequence).